These T cell receptor beta chains were read from a single sample in a study of type 1 regulatory T cells. MiXCR was run by TCRdb on the reads, yielding one entry per CDR3 protein. The sample contains approximately 90,000 distinct CDR3 sequences, about 28% of which appear only once. The sample comprised CD4+ T cells, either the whole sample or a sorted fraction (not recorded which). These TCRs come from a human donor in good health. Both conserved end residues are part of each CDR3. The D gene is left open where the match is weak. The listing skips clone size in some rows; elsewhere it reads once, few, many or a size class.

abundance: NA; v_gene: TRBV6-2/TRBV6-3; j_gene: TRBJ2-2; d_gene: NA; CDR3aa: CASSYSPPTGELFF; CDR3nt: TGTGCCAGCAGTTACTCCCCTCCAACCGGGGAGCTGTTTTTT
abundance: many; v_gene: TRBV20-1; j_gene: TRBJ2-2; d_gene: NA; CDR3aa: CSARDPSRAGANTGELFF; CDR3nt: TGCAGTGCTAGAGACCCCTCCCGAGCGGGCGCGAACACCGGGGAGCTGTTTTTT
abundance: NA; v_gene: TRBV10-3; j_gene: TRBJ2-7; d_gene: TRBD1; CDR3aa: CAGRTGGWEQYF; CDR3nt: TGTGCCGGACGGACAGGAGGCTGGGAGCAGTACTTC
abundance: NA; v_gene: TRBV20-1; j_gene: TRBJ2-1; d_gene: TRBD2; CDR3aa: CSARESLAGGGEQFF; CDR3nt: TGCAGTGCTAGAGAGTCACTAGCGGGAGGGGGTGAGCAGTTCTTC
abundance: NA; v_gene: TRBV20-1; j_gene: TRBJ1-1; d_gene: NA; CDR3aa: CSASPGTVNTEAFF; CDR3nt: TGCAGTGCTAGCCCCGGGACGGTGAACACTGAAGCTTTCTTT
abundance: few; v_gene: TRBV20-1; j_gene: TRBJ1-2; d_gene: NA; CDR3aa: CSARHQDSRVNYGYTF; CDR3nt: TGCAGTGCTCGACACCAAGATTCCAGGGTCAACTATGGCTACACCTTC
abundance: NA; v_gene: TRBV5-1; j_gene: TRBJ1-1; d_gene: NA; CDR3aa: CASSLGRGEGLTEAFF; CDR3nt: TGCGCCAGCAGCCTCGGGAGGGGCGAAGGATTAACTGAAGCTTTCTTT
abundance: few; v_gene: TRBV6-2/TRBV6-3; j_gene: TRBJ2-2; d_gene: NA; CDR3aa: CASRETVLGELFF; CDR3nt: TGTGCCAGCAGAGAGACAGTTCTCGGGGAGCTGTTTTTT
abundance: NA; v_gene: TRBV5-1; j_gene: TRBJ1-1; d_gene: NA; CDR3aa: CASSGGHLNTEAFF; CDR3nt: TGCGCCAGCAGCGGTGGACACCTCAACACTGAAGCTTTCTTT
abundance: NA; v_gene: TRBV7-8; j_gene: TRBJ2-1; d_gene: NA; CDR3aa: CASSRLDRTYNEQFF; CDR3nt: TGTGCCAGCAGCCGTTTAGACAGAACCTACAATGAGCAGTTCTTC
abundance: few; v_gene: TRBV5-1; j_gene: TRBJ2-1; d_gene: NA; CDR3aa: CASSLETEGEQFF; CDR3nt: TGCGCCAGCAGCTTGGAAACGGAGGGCGAGCAGTTCTTC
abundance: NA; v_gene: TRBV20-1; j_gene: TRBJ2-1; d_gene: NA; CDR3aa: CSARSGPAHEQFF; CDR3nt: TGCAGTGCTAGGAGCGGGCCAGCCCATGAGCAGTTCTTC
abundance: few; v_gene: TRBV7-9; j_gene: TRBJ2-7; d_gene: TRBD2; CDR3aa: CASSLAPSGRKPLQTYEQYF; CDR3nt: TGTGCCAGCAGCTTAGCCCCAAGCGGGAGGAAACCCCTTCAAACCTACGAGCAGTACTTC
abundance: few; v_gene: TRBV20-1; j_gene: TRBJ1-2; d_gene: NA; CDR3aa: CSARFSWLGYGYTF; CDR3nt: TGCAGTGCTAGATTTAGTTGGCTGGGCTATGGCTACACCTTC
abundance: NA; v_gene: TRBV28; j_gene: TRBJ1-4; d_gene: NA; CDR3aa: CASSQFQGRTNEKLFF; CDR3nt: TGTGCCAGCAGCCAATTTCAGGGGCGTACTAATGAAAAACTGTTTTTT
abundance: many; v_gene: TRBV6-2/TRBV6-3; j_gene: TRBJ2-1; d_gene: TRBD2; CDR3aa: CASSYSTSGSKDEQFF; CDR3nt: TGTGCCAGCAGTTACTCGACTAGCGGGAGTAAGGATGAGCAGTTCTTC
abundance: NA; v_gene: TRBV11-2; j_gene: TRBJ2-1; d_gene: TRBD1; CDR3aa: CASSLEQGAFNEQFF; CDR3nt: TGTGCCAGCAGCTTAGAACAGGGGGCCTTCAATGAGCAGTTCTTC
abundance: few; v_gene: TRBV20-1; j_gene: TRBJ2-2; d_gene: TRBD2; CDR3aa: CSAKVPSGRPGTGELFF; CDR3nt: TGCAGTGCTAAAGTTCCTAGCGGGAGACCGGGCACCGGGGAGCTGTTTTTT
abundance: NA; v_gene: TRBV6-2/TRBV6-3; j_gene: TRBJ2-7; d_gene: NA; CDR3aa: CASSYSRRGTGFTYEQYF; CDR3nt: TGTGCCAGCAGTTACTCGAGGCGGGGAACGGGGTTTACCTACGAGCAGTACTTC
abundance: few; v_gene: TRBV18; j_gene: TRBJ2-2; d_gene: TRBD1; CDR3aa: CASSPGQGPFYTGELFF; CDR3nt: TGTGCCAGCTCACCGGGACAGGGGCCTTTCTACACCGGGGAGCTGTTTTTT
abundance: NA; v_gene: TRBV10-3; j_gene: TRBJ2-1; d_gene: NA; CDR3aa: CAISDPMVPQEWEQFF; CDR3nt: TGTGCCATCAGTGATCCGATGGTTCCTCAGGAATGGGAGCAGTTCTTC
abundance: few; v_gene: TRBV20-1; j_gene: TRBJ2-1; d_gene: NA; CDR3aa: CSARDSPEQFF; CDR3nt: TGCAGTGCTAGAGATTCGCCAGAGCAGTTCTTC
abundance: NA; v_gene: TRBV7-3; j_gene: TRBJ2-1; d_gene: NA; CDR3aa: CASSLIAMSSYNEQFF; CDR3nt: TGTGCCAGCAGCTTAATAGCGATGAGCTCCTACAATGAGCAGTTCTTC
abundance: NA; v_gene: TRBV28; j_gene: TRBJ2-5; d_gene: TRBD2; CDR3aa: CASSETSGSFFTETQYF; CDR3nt: TGTGCCAGCAGTGAGACTAGCGGGAGCTTTTTTACGGAGACCCAGTACTTC
abundance: NA; v_gene: TRBV28; j_gene: TRBJ2-3; d_gene: NA; CDR3aa: CASRVAAGTDTQYF; CDR3nt: TGTGCCAGCAGGGTAGCGGCCGGCACAGATACGCAGTATTTT
abundance: NA; v_gene: TRBV7-8; j_gene: TRBJ2-5; d_gene: NA; CDR3aa: CASSWETGRVTQYF; CDR3nt: TGTGCCAGCAGCTGGGAGACAGGAAGGGTGACCCAGTACTTC
abundance: NA; v_gene: TRBV6-6; j_gene: TRBJ1-2; d_gene: NA; CDR3aa: CASSYPVLNYGYTF; CDR3nt: TGTGCCAGCAGTTATCCGGTGCTTAACTATGGCTACACCTTC
abundance: NA; v_gene: TRBV7-2; j_gene: TRBJ2-3; d_gene: NA; CDR3aa: CASSSAGATDTQYF; CDR3nt: TGTGCCAGCAGCTCGGCCGGGGCAACAGATACGCAGTATTTT
abundance: NA; v_gene: TRBV6-6; j_gene: TRBJ2-2; d_gene: NA; CDR3aa: CASSPDWNTGELFF; CDR3nt: TGTGCCAGCAGTCCGGACTGGAACACCGGGGAGCTGTTTTTT
abundance: NA; v_gene: TRBV5-1; j_gene: TRBJ2-7; d_gene: NA; CDR3aa: CASSADGVWEQYF; CDR3nt: TGCGCCAGCAGCGCGGACGGGGTCTGGGAGCAGTACTTC
abundance: few; v_gene: TRBV29-1; j_gene: TRBJ2-5; d_gene: TRBD2; CDR3aa: CSVGRLAGETQYF; CDR3nt: TGCAGCGTGGGCCGACTAGCGGGAGAGACCCAGTACTTC
abundance: few; v_gene: TRBV6-1; j_gene: TRBJ2-1; d_gene: NA; CDR3aa: CASSEIPGRGVNNEQFF; CDR3nt: TGTGCCAGCAGTGAAATACCTGGAAGGGGGGTAAACAATGAGCAGTTCTTC
abundance: NA; v_gene: TRBV20-1; j_gene: TRBJ2-5; d_gene: NA; CDR3aa: CRAAGQGGRETQYF; CDR3nt: TGCCGTGCTGCCGGACAGGGAGGGAGGGAGACCCAGTACTTC
abundance: few; v_gene: TRBV20-1; j_gene: TRBJ1-6; d_gene: NA; CDR3aa: CSARDLRGGERSPLHF; CDR3nt: TGCAGTGCTAGAGATCTCCGCGGGGGCGAACGATCACCCCTCCACTTT
abundance: NA; v_gene: TRBV7-2; j_gene: TRBJ2-7; d_gene: TRBD1; CDR3aa: CASSVRGTGPEQYF; CDR3nt: TGTGCCAGCAGCGTCCGCGGGACAGGACCGGAGCAGTACTTC
abundance: NA; v_gene: TRBV13; j_gene: TRBJ2-5; d_gene: TRBD2; CDR3aa: CASSPGASGSREETQYF; CDR3nt: TGTGCCAGCAGCCCAGGGGCTAGCGGGAGTAGAGAAGAGACCCAGTACTTC
abundance: NA; v_gene: TRBV12-3/TRBV12-4; j_gene: TRBJ2-1; d_gene: TRBD2; CDR3aa: CASSGTSGYNEQFF; CDR3nt: TGTGCCAGCAGTGGGACTAGCGGTTACAATGAGCAGTTCTTC
abundance: NA; v_gene: TRBV2; j_gene: TRBJ2-2; d_gene: NA; CDR3aa: CASRSYRETGELFF; CDR3nt: TGTGCCAGCAGATCATACAGGGAAACCGGGGAGCTGTTTTTT
abundance: NA; v_gene: TRBV7-2; j_gene: TRBJ1-2; d_gene: NA; CDR3aa: CASSPAQGLGYGYTF; CDR3nt: TGTGCTAGCAGCCCAGCGCAGGGGCTTGGCTATGGCTACACCTTC
abundance: few; v_gene: TRBV2; j_gene: TRBJ1-1; d_gene: NA; CDR3aa: CASKEALPNTEAFF; CDR3nt: TGTGCCAGCAAGGAGGCGCTACCGAACACTGAAGCTTTCTTT
abundance: few; v_gene: TRBV7-2; j_gene: TRBJ2-1; d_gene: TRBD1; CDR3aa: CASSSGQGRIGQFF; CDR3nt: TGTGCCAGCAGCTCGGGACAGGGAAGAATAGGGCAGTTCTTC
abundance: NA; v_gene: TRBV20-1; j_gene: TRBJ1-6; d_gene: NA; CDR3aa: CSAVRGALEDSPLHF; CDR3nt: TGCAGTGCTGTGAGAGGGGCCCTTGAGGATTCACCCCTCCACTTT